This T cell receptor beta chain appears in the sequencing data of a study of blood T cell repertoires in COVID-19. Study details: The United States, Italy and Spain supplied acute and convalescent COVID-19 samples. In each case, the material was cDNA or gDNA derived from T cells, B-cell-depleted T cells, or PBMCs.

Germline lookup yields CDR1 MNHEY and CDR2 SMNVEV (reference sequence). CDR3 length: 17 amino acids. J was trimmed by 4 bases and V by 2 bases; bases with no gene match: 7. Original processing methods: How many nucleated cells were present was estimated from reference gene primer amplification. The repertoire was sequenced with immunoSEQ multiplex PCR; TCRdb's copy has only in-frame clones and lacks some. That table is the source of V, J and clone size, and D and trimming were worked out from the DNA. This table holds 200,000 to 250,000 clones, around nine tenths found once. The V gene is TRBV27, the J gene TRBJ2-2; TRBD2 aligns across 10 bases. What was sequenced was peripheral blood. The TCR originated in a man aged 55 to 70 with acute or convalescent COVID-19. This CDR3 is CASSLRSSGGSTGELFF. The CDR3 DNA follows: TGTGCCAGCAGTTTACGTAGTAGCGGGGGGAGCACCGGGGAGCTGTTTTTT.